This T cell receptor (beta chain) was identified during a study of shared clonotypes between healthy human individuals. The ends were cut back, 1 base at V and 3 bases at J, with 9 bases in the middle. CDR3 length equals 15 residues. CDR1 and CDR2 (germline): SGHVS, FQNEAQ. Sequencing used immunoSEQ multiplex PCR; TCRdb keeps in-frame clones, though not all of them. The data contain approximately 110,000 clones, about 70% of them seen just once; the ten biggest clones take up approximately 24%. The chain employs TRBV7-8 and TRBJ2-2; no definite D call. Input material: memory CD8+ T cells sorted from blood. The subset was: CD45RO+ cells pooled with CCR7-negative TemRA cells. This clonotype was sampled from a young woman in good health. CDR3 DNA: TGTGCCAGCAGCTTAGGGCGTGGGGACACCGGGGAGCTGTTTTTT. Protein sequence: CASSLGRGDTGELFF.